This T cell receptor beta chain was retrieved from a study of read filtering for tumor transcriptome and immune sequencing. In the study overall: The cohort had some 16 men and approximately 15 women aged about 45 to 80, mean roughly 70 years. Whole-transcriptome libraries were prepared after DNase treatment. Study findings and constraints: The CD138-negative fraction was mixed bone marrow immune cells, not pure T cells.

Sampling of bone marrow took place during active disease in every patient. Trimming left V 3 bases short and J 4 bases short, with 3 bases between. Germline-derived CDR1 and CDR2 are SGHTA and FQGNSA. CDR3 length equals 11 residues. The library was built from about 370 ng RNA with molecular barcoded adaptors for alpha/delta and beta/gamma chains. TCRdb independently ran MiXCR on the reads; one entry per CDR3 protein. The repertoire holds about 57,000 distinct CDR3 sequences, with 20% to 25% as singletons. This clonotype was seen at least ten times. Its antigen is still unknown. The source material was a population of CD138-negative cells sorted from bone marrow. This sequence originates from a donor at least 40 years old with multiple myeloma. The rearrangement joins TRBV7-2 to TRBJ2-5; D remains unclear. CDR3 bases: TGTGCCAGCAGCTTTTCAGAGACCCAGTACTTC. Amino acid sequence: CASSFSETQYF.